Shown below are 29 T cell receptor beta chains from a single sample sequenced in a study of cytomegalovirus exposure and HLA in healthy donors. The PCR contained 60 Vbeta and 13 Jbeta primers. The table came from immunoSEQ multiplex PCR; TCRdb's copy has only in-frame clones and leaves some out. Of some 200,000 clones listed, over 9.5% are singletons. The source material was PBMCs. These receptors were obtained from a man between 50 and 59 years old in good health and CMV-seropositive.

This clone occurred a few times. The rearrangement uses TRBV7-9 and TRBJ1-4; TRBD1 matches at 10 bases. CDR3 length equals 14 residues. After removal of 4 bases from V and 11 bases from J, the junction contained 7 bases not matched to a gene. The germline V gene encodes CDR1 SEHNR and CDR2 FQNEAQ (reference sequence). CDR3 amino acids: CASSSTGGLGKLFF. As DNA, the CDR3 is TGTGCCAGCAGCTCGACAGGGGGCCTGGGGAAACTGTTTTTT.

There are a few counts of this clone. The chain couples TRBV30 to TRBJ2-4; possibly TRBD1 for D (5 bases). Trimming shortened V by 7 bases and J by 2 bases, and 18 bases separated the two germline ends. This CDR3 has 15 residues. The germline gives CDR1 GTSNPN, CDR2 SVGIG (reference sequence). CDR3 coding DNA: TGTGCCTACCAAACAGGACCACTAACCAAAAACATTCAGTACTTC. This translates into CAYQTGPLTKNIQYF.

The J gene is TRBJ1-1, the V gene TRBV6-1; TRBD1 agrees at 7 bases. V lost 7 bases to trimming and J lost 3 bases; unmatched junction nucleotides: 5. This CDR3 comprises 13 residues. Germline CDR1 and CDR2: MNHNS and SASEGT. The CDR3 DNA is TGTGCCAGCACGACAGGGAAGGACACTGAAGCTTTCTTT. Its translation: CASTTGKDTEAFF.

This clone was counted between two and nine times. The chain has TRBV10-1 and TRBJ1-2; maybe TRBD1 (6 bases). The CDR3 is made up of 13 amino acids. The V gene's germline CDR1 is WNHNN and CDR2 SYGVQD (reference sequence). With 2 bases removed from V and 4 bases from J, the gap between germline ends came to 8 bases. The CDR3 DNA reads as TGCGCCAGCAGTGAGAACAGGGCCTATGGCTACACCTTC. Translated: CASSENRAYGYTF.

This clone was counted only a few times. V usage is TRBV5-5 and J usage is TRBJ1-5; no reliable D call. Looked up from germline, CDR1 is SGHKS and CDR2 is YYEKEE (reference sequence). The V end was cut by 4 bases, the J end by 3 bases, with 8 bases between. The CDR3 length is 13 residues. The CDR3 is CASSLVFNQPQHF. As DNA, the CDR3 is TGTGCCAGCAGCCTAGTTTTCAATCAGCCCCAGCATTTT.

This clone appeared a few times. The chain combines TRBV29-1 with TRBJ2-5; D unclear. V was clipped by 7 bases and J by 0 bases, with 12 bases between them. Germline assignment: CDR1 SQVTM and CDR2 ANQGSEA. This CDR3 is built from 13 residues. The CDR3 sequence: CSALAHNQETQYF. The DNA of the CDR3 is TGCAGCGCTCTGGCCCATAACCAAGAGACCCAGTACTTC.

The rearrangement links TRBV15 to TRBJ2-7; D may be TRBD2 (7 bases). CDR3 length: 14 amino acids. Looked up from germline, CDR1 is LNHNV and CDR2 is YYDKDF (reference sequence). Trimming pared 0 bases from V and 6 bases from J, leaving 12 bases between. CDR3 sequence reads: CATSRDRGGGEQYF. In DNA form, the CDR3 reads TGTGCCACCAGCAGAGATCGGGGAGGGGGCGAGCAGTACTTC. The complete variable domain, with remaining parts taken from reference TRBV15 and TRBJ2-7, reads DAMVIQNPRYQVTQFGKPVTLSCSQTLNHNVMYWYQQKSSQAPKLLFHYYDKDFNNEADTPDNFQSRRPNTSFCFLDIRSPGLGDTAMYLCATSRDRGGGEQYFGPGTRLTVT.

Only a few counts were recorded for this clone. The chain couples TRBV11-2 to TRBJ1-2, with D possibly TRBD1 on 5 matching bases. The CDR3 has 16 amino acids. V gave up 1 base and J gave up 4 bases, with 16 bases separating them. Germline V CDR1 and CDR2: SGHAT, FQNNGV. In nucleotides, the CDR3 is TGTGCCAGCAGCTTAGGCGGGGCTGTATGGGCCTATGGCTACACCTTC. This codes for CASSLGGAVWAYGYTF.

V usage is TRBV6-5 and J usage is TRBJ1-1; weak D call: TRBD1 (5 bases). V gave up 5 bases and J gave up 0 bases, with 10 bases separating them. Germline V CDR1 and CDR2: MNHEY, SVGAGI. The CDR3 spans 14 residues. CDR3 protein: CASSIGHLNTEAFF. The CDR3 DNA sequence: TGTGCCAGCAGTATCGGACACTTGAACACTGAAGCTTTCTTT.

This clone showed up just a few times. This chain joins TRBV7-9 and TRBJ2-3; 9 bases fit TRBD2. Trimming took 2 bases from V and 9 from J; bases not matched to a gene: 3. Germline V gene lookup returns CDR1 SEHNR and CDR2 FQNEAQ (reference sequence). This CDR3 has 13 amino acids. The CDR3 sequence: CASSLRLAGTQYF. For the CDR3, the DNA is TGTGCCAGCAGCTTAAGGCTAGCGGGGACGCAGTATTTT. The full variable domain, rest sourced from reference TRBV7-9 and TRBJ2-3, is DTGVSQNPRHKITKRGQNVTFRCDPISEHNRLYWYRQTLGQGPEFLTYFQNEAQLEKSRLLSDRFSAERPKGSFSTLEIQRTEQGDSAMYLCASSLRLAGTQYFGPGTRLTVL.

This clone turned up a few times. The sample has other DNA sequences that encode this CDR3 too. V gene TRBV9 combines with J gene TRBJ2-3; TRBD2 matches 10 bases. The length of the CDR3 is 20 residues. From germline, CDR1 is SGDLS and CDR2 YYNGEE. V trimming: 0 bases; J trimming: 0 bases; junction bases outside the gene matches: 13. The CDR3 DNA follows: TGTGCCAGCAGCGTAGACCTAGCGGGGGCCGTTCCATTCAGCACAGATACGCAGTATTTT. The encoded protein is CASSVDLAGAVPFSTDTQYF.

The CDR3 sequence is CASIPGQWSTEAFF. For the CDR3, the DNA is TGTGCCAGCATACCGGGACAGTGGAGCACTGAAGCTTTCTTT. The chain recombines TRBV28 with TRBJ1-1; TRBD1 matches at 7 bases. J was trimmed by 4 bases and V by 7 bases; bases with no gene match: 9. The CDR3 is 14 residues long. The V gene's germline CDR1 is MDHEN and CDR2 SYDVKM.

This clone was detected only a few times. The CDR3 coding sequence is TGTGCCAGCAGCTATCCCCCGGGGGTCGGGGAGCTGTTTTTT. Amino acid sequence: CASSYPPGVGELFF. The rearrangement uses TRBV5-4 and TRBJ2-2; D is perhaps TRBD2 (6 bases). CDR3 size: 14 residues. Germline-derived CDR1 and CDR2 are SGHNT and YYREEE (reference sequence). The V and J ends lost 3 bases and 7 bases respectively, with 13 bases between them.

The DNA for the CDR3 is TGTGCCAGCAGCGGGGGCAGGGGCGAGACCCAGTACTTC. Its protein is CASSGGRGETQYF. The chain joins TRBV7-2 to TRBJ2-5, with a possible D match to TRBD1 (6 bases). The germline gives CDR1 SGHTA, CDR2 FQGNSA. This CDR3 has 13 amino acids. Deletions cut 5 bases from V and 5 bases from J, with 12 bases between.

The rearrangement joins TRBV6-6 to TRBJ2-1, with a possible D match to TRBD2 (7 bases). The CDR3 runs 15 residues. V dropped 4 bases and J dropped 13 bases, with 23 bases sitting between them. Germline-derived CDR1 and CDR2 are MNHNY and SVGAGI (reference sequence). Written as DNA, the CDR3 is TGTGCCAGCAGTTTCGCCTTGCCGGGGGGCCGCAAACAGTTCTTC. Translated: CASSFALPGGRKQFF.

The V gene is TRBV28, the J gene TRBJ1-4, with D uncertain. Trimming pared 4 bases from V and 7 bases from J, leaving 7 bases between. Germline-derived CDR1 and CDR2 are MDHEN and SYDVKM. The CDR3 loop spans 12 amino acids. The CDR3 DNA sequence: TGTGCCAGCAGTTCCGGGGTTGAAAAACTGTTTTTT. The encoded protein is CASSSGVEKLFF.

The CDR3 loop is CASSPGAVPTGELFF. CDR3 nucleotides: TGTGCCAGCTCACCGGGGGCTGTGCCCACCGGGGAGCTGTTTTTT. The rearrangement uses TRBV18 and TRBJ2-2; D possibly corresponds to TRBD1 (6 bases). The CDR3 consists of 15 residues. CDR1 is KGHSH, CDR2 LQKENI, per germline. Trimming left V 3 bases short and J 4 bases short, with 12 bases between.

V usage is TRBV9 and J usage is TRBJ1-6; 9 nucleotides match TRBD1. Germline lookup yields CDR1 SGDLS and CDR2 YYNGEE. The ends lost 2 bases at V and 9 bases at J; junction bases unmatched: 6. The CDR3 loop spans 15 amino acids. This CDR3 reads CASSVRQGGSSPLHF. The CDR3 DNA follows: TGTGCCAGCAGCGTGAGACAGGGGGGTAGTTCACCCCTCCACTTT.

The J gene is TRBJ2-3, the V gene TRBV13; TRBD2 is a possible D gene (6 bases). V was shortened by 5 bases and J by 0 bases, with 9 bases between the two germline ends. Germline values: CDR1 PRHDT, CDR2 FYEKMQ (reference sequence). This CDR3 has 14 amino acids. CDR3 sequence: CASSAGPSTDTQYF. As DNA, the CDR3 is TGTGCCAGCAGCGCGGGACCAAGCACAGATACGCAGTATTTT.

This clone turned up a few times. This chain links TRBV6-6 with TRBJ2-2; D is perhaps TRBD2 (7 bases). V lost 8 bases to trimming and J lost 6 bases, with 19 bases between them. There are 15 residues in the CDR3. Germline V CDR1 and CDR2: MNHNY, SVGAGI (reference sequence). CDR3 nucleotides: TGTGCCAGCTCCGGAGCAAGGGGGGGCCCCGGGGAGCTGTTTTTT. Translation gives CASSGARGGPGELFF.

The chain uses TRBV5-1 and TRBJ2-3; tentative D call: TRBD2 (6 bases). There are 15 residues in the CDR3. Germline V gene data show CDR1 as SGHRS and CDR2 as YFSETQ. With 6 bases removed from V and 1 base from J, the gap between germline ends came to 15 bases. CDR3 region: CASTPWGGGTDTQYF. As DNA, the CDR3 is TGCGCCAGCACCCCCTGGGGCGGGGGCACAGATACGCAGTATTTT. Combining the CDR3 with reference TRBV5-1 and TRBJ2-3 gives the whole variable domain KAGVTQTPRYLIKTRGQQVTLSCSPISGHRSVSWYQQTPGQGLQFLFEYFSETQRNKGNFPGRFSGRQFSNSRSEMNVSTLELGDSALYLCASTPWGGGTDTQYFGPGTRLTVL.

The chain is built from TRBV27 and TRBJ2-7; 10 bases agree with TRBD1. The germline V gene encodes CDR1 MNHEY and CDR2 SMNVEV (reference sequence). The CDR3 is made up of 15 amino acids. V dropped 5 bases and J dropped 2; count of bases not matched to a gene: 6. The CDR3 bases are TGTGCCAGCAGTCCCGAGGGACAGGGGACCTACGAGCAGTACGTC. The encoded protein is CASSPEGQGTYEQYV.

This chain links TRBV10-3 with TRBJ2-3, with a possible D match to TRBD1 (6 bases). This CDR3 contains 14 residues. The V and J ends lost 11 bases and 3 bases respectively, with 18 bases between them. Germline V gene data show CDR1 as ENHRY and CDR2 as SYGVKD. CDR3 DNA: TGTGCCTACAGCGCAGGGGTGGTTACAGATACGCAGTATTTT. This translates into CAYSAGVVTDTQYF.

The V and J genes are TRBV10-1 and TRBJ2-3; possible D gene TRBD1, 5 bases. There are 12 residues in the CDR3. Trimming shortened V by 5 bases and J by 4 bases, and 7 bases separated the two germline ends. CDR1 WNHNN and CDR2 SYGVQD come from the germline V gene (reference sequence). The CDR3 sequence is CASSIGADTQYF. The CDR3 nucleotides read TGCGCCAGCAGTATAGGGGCAGATACGCAGTATTTT.

A few counts support this clone. V gene TRBV27 combines with J gene TRBJ1-5; D remains ambiguous. The V gene's germline CDR1 is MNHEY and CDR2 SMNVEV (reference sequence). Trimming cost V 6 bases and J 9 bases, with 15 bases left between them. The CDR3 has 13 amino acids. The CDR3 DNA sequence: TGTGCCAGCAGCAAATCGGCCCTAGGGCCCCAGCATTTT. The encoded protein is CASSKSALGPQHF.

This clone has only a few counts. The chain is built from TRBV6-5 and TRBJ1-2; D ambiguous. Trimming pared 6 bases from V and 3 bases from J, leaving 8 bases between. The length of the CDR3 is 12 residues. CDR1 is MNHEY, CDR2 SVGAGI, per germline. CDR3 residues: CASSSPYYGYTF. The CDR3, as DNA: TGTGCCAGCAGCTCTCCTTACTATGGCTACACCTTC.

V is TRBV5-6 and J is TRBJ1-2; possible D gene TRBD1, 5 bases. Trimming removed 4 bases at V and 5 bases at J, with 18 bases between. CDR1 and CDR2 (germline): SGHDT, YYEEEE. The CDR3 is 15 amino acids. CDR3 protein: CASSQGRGGFYGYTF. In DNA form, the CDR3 reads TGTGCCAGCAGCCAGGGACGGGGAGGGTTTTATGGCTACACCTTC.

This rearrangement joins TRBV6-5 to TRBJ2-2, with TRBD2 matching 13 bases. The CDR3 spans 15 residues. The V gene's germline CDR1 is MNHEY and CDR2 SVGAGI. The trim removed 8 bases at V and 7 bases at J, leaving 7 bases unmatched. Here the CDR3 reads CASGGTSGVHGELFF. Written as DNA, the CDR3 is TGTGCCAGCGGGGGGACTAGCGGGGTTCACGGGGAGCTGTTTTTT.

The genes are TRBV7-9 and TRBJ1-2, with TRBD1 identical over 8 bases. CDR1 and CDR2 (germline): SEHNR, FQNEAQ (reference sequence). V lost 0 bases to trimming and J lost 7 bases; unmatched junction nucleotides: 13. CDR3 size: 17 residues. The CDR3 coding sequence is TGTGCCAGCAGCTTAGCGTTGAGACAGGGGTCGGCTGGTGGCTACACCTTC. This gives the protein CASSLALRQGSAGGYTF.